This entry lists 17 T cell receptor beta chains sequenced from one sample in a study of shared clonotypes between healthy human individuals. As defined, naive CD8 cells were CD45RO-negative and positively selected for CCR7, with terminally differentiated effector memory CD45RA+ cells excluded. TCRdb's table, derived via immunoSEQ multiplex PCR, lists solely in-frame clones and lacks some. This repertoire shows nearly 2 million clones, about 95% found once; its top ten account for around 1.2%. Source material: naive CD8+ T cells sorted from blood. The receptors derive from a man in his late teens or twenties in good health.

The genes are TRBV7-9 and TRBJ2-7; D gene ambiguous. The CDR3 has 14 amino acids. Germline-derived CDR1 and CDR2 are SEHNR and FQNEAQ (reference sequence). The V gene lost 5 bases and the J gene lost 3 bases, with 14 bases spanning the gap. CDR3 coding DNA: TGTGCCAGCAGCCCACCGAATGGGGTCTACGAGCAGTACTTC. Amino acids: CASSPPNGVYEQYF.

This chain joins TRBV10-3 and TRBJ2-3, with 8 bases lining up with TRBD1. Unmatched junction bases numbered 4, after V lost 7 bases and J lost 4 bases. The CDR3 spans 13 residues. Germline CDR1 ENHRY, CDR2 SYGVKD. The CDR3 spells CAIKAGGPDTQYF. CDR3 nucleotide sequence: TGTGCCATCAAGGCAGGGGGCCCAGATACGCAGTATTTT.

The rearrangement links TRBV4-1 to TRBJ2-2, with D perhaps TRBD2 (7 bases). Between the trimmed V and J ends, which lost 11 bases and 6 bases, there was a span of 22 bases. Looked up from germline, CDR1 is MGHRA and CDR2 is YSYEKL. This CDR3 region has 15 residues. CDR3 DNA sequence: TGCGCCTCCCGGGCGGGACATGGGGGGGCCGGGGAGCTGTTTTTT. Protein: CASRAGHGGAGELFF.

With respect to this clone: This CDR3 is also generated by other DNA sequences in the sample. This chain connects TRBV30 to TRBJ2-7, with 11 nucleotides matching TRBD1. Germline CDR1 GTSNPN, CDR2 SVGIG (reference sequence). V shed 0 bases, J shed 3 bases, and the junction held 4 bases outside the gene matches. CDR3 length: 15 amino acids. CDR3 loop: CAWSVGTGGFYEQYF. For the CDR3, the DNA is TGTGCCTGGAGTGTCGGGACAGGGGGATTCTACGAGCAGTACTTC.

This chain links TRBV29-1 with TRBJ2-1, with D hard to call. Germline V lookup: CDR1 SQVTM, CDR2 ANQGSEA. The CDR3 extends over 13 amino acids. Trimming removed 4 bases at V and 3 bases at J, with 10 bases between. The CDR3 region is CSVGGYNYNEQFF. In DNA, the CDR3 is TGCAGCGTTGGAGGCTACAACTACAATGAGCAGTTCTTC.

This clone came up once. This chain uses TRBV5-6 with TRBJ2-7; a possible D gene is TRBD2 (5 bases). Germline V gene data show CDR1 as SGHDT and CDR2 as YYEEEE. This CDR3 has 14 amino acids. The V end was cut by 0 bases, the J end by 4 bases, with 11 bases between. The CDR3 DNA follows: TGTGCCAGCAGCTTGGAGTGGACTGTATACGAGCAGTACTTC. Translation: CASSLEWTVYEQYF.

CDR3 sequence: CASSYGMGEYGYTF. For the CDR3, the DNA is TGTGCCAGCAGTTACGGGATGGGGGAATATGGCTACACCTTC. The rearrangement uses TRBV6-5 and TRBJ1-2, with D maybe TRBD1 (5 bases). Germline lookup yields CDR1 MNHEY and CDR2 SVGAGI. The CDR3 extends over 14 amino acids. Between the trimmed V and J ends, which lost 2 bases and 5 bases, there was a span of 12 bases.

This clone has just a few counts. This chain connects TRBV5-5 to TRBJ2-1; no firm D call. Deletions cut 4 bases from V and 1 base from J, with 3 bases between. Germline V gene sequence: CDR1 SGHKS, CDR2 YYEKEE (reference sequence). This CDR3 has 12 residues. CDR3 DNA: TGTGCCAGCAGCAGATCCTACAATGAGCAGTTCTTC. Translated, it gives CASSRSYNEQFF.

V and J are TRBV11-2 and TRBJ1-3; tentative D call: TRBD1 (5 bases). Germline CDR1 SGHAT, CDR2 FQNNGV. Trimming cost V 6 bases and J 4 bases, with 22 bases left between them. The CDR3 runs 17 residues. CDR3 nucleotide sequence: TGTGCCAGCAGTTCTTACTTGGAGGGACGAACGGGAAACACCATATATTTT. Translated: CASSSYLEGRTGNTIYF. Supplemented by reference TRBV11-2 and TRBJ1-3, the full variable domain reads EAGVAQSPRYKIIEKRQSVAFWCNPISGHATLYWYQQILGQGPKLLIQFQNNGVVDDSQLPKDRFSAERLKGVDSTLKIQPAKLEDSAVYLCASSSYLEGRTGNTIYFGEGSWLTVV.

The chain combines TRBV4-1 with TRBJ2-7; the D is unclear. CDR1 is MGHRA, CDR2 YSYEKL, per germline. The CDR3 loop spans 14 amino acids. V lost 5 bases to trimming and J lost 4 bases, with 15 bases between them. The CDR3 bases are TGCGCCAGCAGCGCTACCCTGGGATTTTACGAGCAGTACTTC. Protein sequence: CASSATLGFYEQYF.

V gene TRBV27 combines with J gene TRBJ2-5, with D perhaps matching TRBD1 (6 bases). Germline V gene data show CDR1 as MNHEY and CDR2 as SMNVEV (reference sequence). V lost 4 bases and J lost 5, with 8 bases in between. CDR3 length equals 12 residues. The chain's CDR3 is CASSSGDETQYF. In nucleotides, the CDR3 is TGTGCCAGCAGTTCAGGGGACGAGACCCAGTACTTC.

V is TRBV5-4 and J is TRBJ1-2; D is possibly TRBD1 (5 bases). Germline CDR1 is SGHNT and CDR2 is YYREEE (reference sequence). The V gene lost 4 bases and the J gene lost 3 bases, with 10 bases spanning the gap. The CDR3 length is 13 residues. CDR3 nucleotides: TGTGCCAGCAGCCTAGGGACCCACTATGGCTACACCTTC. Translation gives CASSLGTHYGYTF.

J is TRBJ1-2 and V is TRBV4-1; TRBD1 matches 9 bases. V was pared by 5 bases and J by 0 bases, with 10 bases of the junction left unmatched. The CDR3 is made up of 17 amino acids. Germline V gene data show CDR1 as MGHRA and CDR2 as YSYEKL. The DNA of the CDR3 is TGCGCCAGCAGCTCCCTCCCGGGACAGGGAGCTAACTATGGCTACACCTTC. It translates to CASSSLPGQGANYGYTF.

Turning to this clone: Other DNA sequences of this sample code for an identical CDR3. The J gene is TRBJ2-7, the V gene TRBV27, with D perhaps matching TRBD1 (6 bases). Trimming took 4 bases from V and 1 from J, leaving 11 bases between them. The CDR3 is 14 residues long. Looked up from germline, CDR1 is MNHEY and CDR2 is SMNVEV (reference sequence). This CDR3 is CASSSYRDSYEQYF. Here the CDR3 DNA reads TGTGCCAGCAGTTCCTACAGGGATTCCTACGAGCAGTACTTC.

The rearrangement links TRBV27 to TRBJ2-2; D gene uncertain. The CDR3 has 12 amino acids. V dropped 10 bases and J dropped 6 bases, with 12 bases sitting between them. Germline assignment: CDR1 MNHEY and CDR2 SMNVEV (reference sequence). CDR3 nucleotide sequence: TGTGCCACCACATCCCCCCCCGGGGAGCTGTTTTTT. Its translation is CATTSPPGELFF.

The chain carries TRBV5-1 and TRBJ2-7, with 8 bases that match TRBD2. The CDR3 contains 14 residues. The junction had 7 bases not matched to a gene; V was cut back by 3 bases and J by 5 bases. From germline, CDR1 is SGHRS and CDR2 YFSETQ. The CDR3 spells CASSYSGRYDEQYF. The CDR3, as DNA: TGCGCCAGCAGCTACAGCGGGAGATATGACGAGCAGTACTTC. The whole variable domain, filled in from reference TRBV5-1 and TRBJ2-7, reads KAGVTQTPRYLIKTRGQQVTLSCSPISGHRSVSWYQQTPGQGLQFLFEYFSETQRNKGNFPGRFSGRQFSNSRSEMNVSTLELGDSALYLCASSYSGRYDEQYFGPGTRLTVT.

The chain combines TRBV2 with TRBJ1-2, with D tentatively TRBD1 (6 bases). V lost 4 bases, J lost 4 bases, and 16 bases lay in between. This CDR3 is 15 amino acids long. Per germline, CDR1 SNHLY and CDR2 FYNNEI. CDR3 DNA sequence: TGTGCCAGCAGTGGCTATATGGCAGGGGCCTATGGCTACACCTTC. As protein: CASSGYMAGAYGYTF.